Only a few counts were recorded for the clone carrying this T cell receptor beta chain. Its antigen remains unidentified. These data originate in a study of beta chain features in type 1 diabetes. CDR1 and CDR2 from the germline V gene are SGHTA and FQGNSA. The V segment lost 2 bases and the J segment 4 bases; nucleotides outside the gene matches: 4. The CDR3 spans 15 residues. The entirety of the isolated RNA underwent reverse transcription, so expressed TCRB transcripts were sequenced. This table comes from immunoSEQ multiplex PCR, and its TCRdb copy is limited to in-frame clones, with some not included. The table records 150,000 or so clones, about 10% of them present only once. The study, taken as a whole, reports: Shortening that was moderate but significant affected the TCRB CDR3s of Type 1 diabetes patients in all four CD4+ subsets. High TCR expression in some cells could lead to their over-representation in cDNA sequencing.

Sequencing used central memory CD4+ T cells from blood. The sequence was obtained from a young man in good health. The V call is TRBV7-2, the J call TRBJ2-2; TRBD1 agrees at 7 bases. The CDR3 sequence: CASSLRGQSTGELFF. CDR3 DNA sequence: TGTGCCAGCAGCTTAAGGGGACAGAGCACCGGGGAGCTGTTTTTT.